This TCR beta chain was profiled in a study of OX40 agonist ivuxolimab in advanced cancers. Concerning the study at large: Ivuxolimab was a fully human IgG2 agonistic monoclonal antibody targeting the costimulatory receptor OX40 (CD134). Intravenous ivuxolimab was administered to patients every 2 weeks at six dose levels: 0.01, 0.1, 0.3, 1.5, 3 and 10 mg/kg. Of the approximately 50 dose-escalation patients, hepatocellular carcinoma was present in approximately 20, melanoma in roughly 15, renal cell carcinoma in 9 and head and neck cancer in 9. The dose-escalation cohort was roughly 87% male with a mean age of about 54 years, ranging from roughly 23 to 80. Prior anti-PD-1, anti-PD-L1 or anti-CTLA-4 therapy was permitted, and checkpoint inhibitors had been received by approximately 39% of dose-escalation patients. Partial responses were achieved by three dose-escalation patients, of whom one had hepatocellular carcinoma and two had cutaneous melanoma. Peripheral TCRbeta sequencing was intended to test whether TCR sequence diversity was altered and clonal T-cell expansion was caused by ivuxolimab. The monotherapy dose-escalation portion (N ≈ 50 patients) of the phase I ivuxolimab trial is reported in the paper. Points the paper makes about the study in general: The antigen specificity of the peripheral T cells that underwent clonal expansion was not determined. In the 0.1-3.0 mg/kg groups, partial responders had among the lowest normalized peripheral clonal expansion, particularly in CD8+ T cells. On average, CD8+ T cells showed more expanded clones than CD4+ T cells after ivuxolimab. At doses of 0.1 to 3.0 mg/kg, clonal expansion of both CD4+ and CD8+ T cells in blood was seen between baseline and week 6. Low levels of normalized T-cell clonal expansion were also seen in some patients who did not respond.

This clone came up once. This clone's antigen is unknown. There are no base qualities to consult, and no much larger clone falls within one base. To sequence the TCRbeta CDR3 region, genomic DNA was isolated from the sorted cells. TCRbeta CDR3 regions were sequenced using the immunoSEQ Assay. The clones in this table, taken by TCRdb from immuneACCESS, are in-frame only. Not every clone is retained; where verified, under half of the shortfall comes from an unresolved V gene, and the cause of the rest is unknown. The sample data list some 90,000 clones, and over 75% of these were observed just once. The ten largest account for about 4% of the sample. Patients with autoimmune disease history or receiving systemic immunosuppression were excluded from the trial. Peripheral blood for TCR sequencing was drawn from every dose cohort at baseline, at cycle 4 day 1 and at cycle 7 day 1. Samples were obtained from an open-label, multicenter, first-in-human phase I dose-escalation trial of ivuxolimab. Adults with locally advanced or metastatic melanoma, renal cell carcinoma, hepatocellular carcinoma or head and neck squamous cell carcinoma were enrolled in the trial. Before TCR sequencing, CD4+ T cells and CD8+ T cells were sorted from peripheral blood as separate populations.

CDR1 LNHDA and CDR2 SQIVND are derived from the germline V gene (reference sequence). Between the V and J ends, shortened by 7 bases and 2 bases respectively, the junction contains 8 bases. Its CDR3 holds 13 amino acids, cysteine through phenylalanine. This entry keeps only the CDR3 DNA: 39 bases, framed from base 1. The specimen comprised CD4+ or CD8+ T cells sorted from blood, sampled in a trial of the OX40 agonist ivuxolimab. Recombination linked TRBV19 to TRBJ2-2; the D gene identity is not certain. The sequence came from an adult with an advanced solid tumor such as melanoma, head and neck, liver or kidney cancer. The CDR3 in this case is CASTPGNTGELFF. The nucleotide sequence is TGTGCCAGTACGCCCGGAAACACCGGGGAGCTGTTTTTT.